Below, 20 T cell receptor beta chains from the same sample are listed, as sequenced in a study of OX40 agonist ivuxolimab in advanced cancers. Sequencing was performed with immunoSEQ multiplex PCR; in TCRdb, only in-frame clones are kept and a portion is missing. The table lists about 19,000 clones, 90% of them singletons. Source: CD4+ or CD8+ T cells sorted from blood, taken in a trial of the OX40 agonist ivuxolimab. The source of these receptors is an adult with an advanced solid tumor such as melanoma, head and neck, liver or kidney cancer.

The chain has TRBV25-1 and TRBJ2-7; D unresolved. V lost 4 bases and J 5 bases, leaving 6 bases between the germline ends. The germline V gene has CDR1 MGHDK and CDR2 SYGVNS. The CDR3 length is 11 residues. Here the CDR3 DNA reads TGTGCCAGCAGTGGGCACCACGAGCAGTACTTC. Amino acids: CASSGHHEQYF.

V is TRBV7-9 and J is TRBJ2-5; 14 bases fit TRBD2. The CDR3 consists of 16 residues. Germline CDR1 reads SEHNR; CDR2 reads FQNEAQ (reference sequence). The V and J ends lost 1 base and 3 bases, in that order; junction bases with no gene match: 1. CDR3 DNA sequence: TGTGCCAGCAGCTTAGGGGGACTAGCGGGAGAAGAGACCCAGTACTTC. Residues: CASSLGGLAGEETQYF.

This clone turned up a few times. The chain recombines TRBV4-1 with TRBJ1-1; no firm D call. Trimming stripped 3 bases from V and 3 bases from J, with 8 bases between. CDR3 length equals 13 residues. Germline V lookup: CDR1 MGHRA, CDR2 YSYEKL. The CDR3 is CASSQSGDTEAFF. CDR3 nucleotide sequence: TGCGCCAGCAGCCAGAGTGGGGACACTGAAGCTTTCTTT.

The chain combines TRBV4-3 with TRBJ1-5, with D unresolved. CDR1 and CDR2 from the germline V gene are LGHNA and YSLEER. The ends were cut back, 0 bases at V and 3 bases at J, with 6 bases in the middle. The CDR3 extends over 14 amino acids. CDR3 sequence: CASSQEKYNQPQHF. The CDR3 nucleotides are TGCGCCAGCAGCCAAGAAAAGTACAATCAGCCCCAGCATTTT.

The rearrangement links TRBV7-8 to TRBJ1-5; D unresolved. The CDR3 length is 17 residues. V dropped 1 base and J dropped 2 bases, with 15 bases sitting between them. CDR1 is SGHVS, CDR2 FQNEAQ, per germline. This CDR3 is CASSLVEFSFRNQPQHF. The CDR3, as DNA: TGTGCCAGCAGCTTAGTTGAGTTCTCCTTTCGCAATCAGCCCCAGCATTTT.

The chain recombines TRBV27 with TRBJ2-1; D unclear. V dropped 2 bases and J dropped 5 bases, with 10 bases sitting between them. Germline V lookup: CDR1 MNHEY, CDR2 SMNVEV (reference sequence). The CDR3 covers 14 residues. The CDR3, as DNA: TGTGCCAGCAGTTTAACGGGTACGAACAATGAGCAGTTCTTC. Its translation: CASSLTGTNNEQFF.

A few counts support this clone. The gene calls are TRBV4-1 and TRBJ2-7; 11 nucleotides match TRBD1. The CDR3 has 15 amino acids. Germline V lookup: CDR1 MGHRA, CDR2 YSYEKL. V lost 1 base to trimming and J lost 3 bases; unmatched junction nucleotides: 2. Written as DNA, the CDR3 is TGCGCCAGCAGCCAAGGGACAGGGGGCAACTACGAGCAGTACTTC. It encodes CASSQGTGGNYEQYF.

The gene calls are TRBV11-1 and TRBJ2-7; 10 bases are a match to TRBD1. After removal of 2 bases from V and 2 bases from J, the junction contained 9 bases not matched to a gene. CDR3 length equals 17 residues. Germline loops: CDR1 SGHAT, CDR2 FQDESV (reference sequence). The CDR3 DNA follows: TGTGCCAGCAGCTTACCGGCCTTAGGGACAGGGGCCTACGAGCAGTACTTC. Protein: CASSLPALGTGAYEQYF.

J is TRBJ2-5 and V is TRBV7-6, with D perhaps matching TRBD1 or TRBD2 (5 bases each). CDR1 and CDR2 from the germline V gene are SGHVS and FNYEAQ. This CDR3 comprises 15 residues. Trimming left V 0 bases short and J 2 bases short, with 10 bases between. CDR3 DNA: TGTGCCAGCAGCTTAGCAGGGACGTATCAAGAGACCCAGTACTTC. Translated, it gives CASSLAGTYQETQYF. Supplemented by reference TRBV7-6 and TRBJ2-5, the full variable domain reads GAGVSQSPRYKVTKRGQDVALRCDPISGHVSLYWYRQALGQGPEFLTYFNYEAQQDKSGLPNDRFSAERPEGSISTLTIQRTEQRDSAMYRCASSLAGTYQETQYFGPGTRLLVL.

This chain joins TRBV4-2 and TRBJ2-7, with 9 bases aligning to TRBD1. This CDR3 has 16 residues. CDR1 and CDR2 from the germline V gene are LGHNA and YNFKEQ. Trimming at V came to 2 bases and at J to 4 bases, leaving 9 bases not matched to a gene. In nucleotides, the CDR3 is TGTGCCAGCAGCCAACCCGGGACAGGGAACTCGTACGAGCAGTACTTC. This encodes CASSQPGTGNSYEQYF.

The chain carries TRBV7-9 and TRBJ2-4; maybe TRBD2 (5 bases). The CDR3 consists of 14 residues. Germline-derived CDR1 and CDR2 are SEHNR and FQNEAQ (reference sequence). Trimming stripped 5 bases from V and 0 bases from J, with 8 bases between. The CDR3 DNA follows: TGTGCCAGCAGCCCCGGACTAGCCAAAAACATTCAGTACTTC. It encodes CASSPGLAKNIQYF.

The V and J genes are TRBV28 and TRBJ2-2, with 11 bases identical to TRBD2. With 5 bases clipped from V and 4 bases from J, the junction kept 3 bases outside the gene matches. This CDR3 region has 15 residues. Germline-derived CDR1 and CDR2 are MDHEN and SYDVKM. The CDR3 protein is CASSRLAGLTGELFF. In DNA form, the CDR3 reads TGTGCCAGCAGTAGACTAGCGGGGCTCACCGGGGAGCTGTTTTTT.

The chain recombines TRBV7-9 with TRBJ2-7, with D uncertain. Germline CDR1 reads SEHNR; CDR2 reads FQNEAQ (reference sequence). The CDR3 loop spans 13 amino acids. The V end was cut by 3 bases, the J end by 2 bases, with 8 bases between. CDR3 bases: TGTGCCAGCAGCTTCGGGCCCACCTACGAGCAGTACTTC. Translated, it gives CASSFGPTYEQYF.

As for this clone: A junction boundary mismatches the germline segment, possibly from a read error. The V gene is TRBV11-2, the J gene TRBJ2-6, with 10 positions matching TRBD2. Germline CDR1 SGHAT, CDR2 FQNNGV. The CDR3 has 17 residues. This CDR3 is CASSLLAGDSGANVPTF. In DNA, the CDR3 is TGTGCCAGCAGCTTGCTAGCGGGGGACTCTGGGGCCAACGTCCCGACTTTC. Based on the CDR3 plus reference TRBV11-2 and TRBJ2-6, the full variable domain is EAGVAQSPRYKIIEKRQSVAFWCNPISGHATLYWYQQILGQGPKLLIQFQNNGVVDDSQLPKDRFSAERLKGVDSTLKIQPAKLEDSAVYLCASSLLAGDSGANVPTFGAGSRLTVL.

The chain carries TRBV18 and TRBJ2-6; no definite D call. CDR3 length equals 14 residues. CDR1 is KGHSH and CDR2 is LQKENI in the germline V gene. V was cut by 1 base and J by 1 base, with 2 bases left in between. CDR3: CASSPLSGANVLTF. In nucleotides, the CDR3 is TGTGCCAGCTCACCACTATCTGGGGCCAACGTCCTGACTTTC.

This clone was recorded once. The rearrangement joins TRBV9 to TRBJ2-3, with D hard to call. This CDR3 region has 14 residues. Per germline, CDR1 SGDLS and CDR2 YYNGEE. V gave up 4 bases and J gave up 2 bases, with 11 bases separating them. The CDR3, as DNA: TGTGCCAGCAGCCCCCCGGAGTACACAGATACGCAGTATTTT. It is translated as CASSPPEYTDTQYF.

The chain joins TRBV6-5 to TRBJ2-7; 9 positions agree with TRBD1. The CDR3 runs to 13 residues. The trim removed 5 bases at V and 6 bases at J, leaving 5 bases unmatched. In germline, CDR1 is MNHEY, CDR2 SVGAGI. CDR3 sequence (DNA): TGTGCCAGCAGTCCGGGGACAGGGATCGAGCAGTACTTC. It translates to CASSPGTGIEQYF.

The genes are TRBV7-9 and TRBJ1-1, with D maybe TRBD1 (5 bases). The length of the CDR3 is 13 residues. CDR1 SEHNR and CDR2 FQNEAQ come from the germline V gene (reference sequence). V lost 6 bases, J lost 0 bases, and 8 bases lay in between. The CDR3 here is CASRGLMNTEAFF. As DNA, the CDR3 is TGTGCCAGCAGGGGACTGATGAACACTGAAGCTTTCTTT.

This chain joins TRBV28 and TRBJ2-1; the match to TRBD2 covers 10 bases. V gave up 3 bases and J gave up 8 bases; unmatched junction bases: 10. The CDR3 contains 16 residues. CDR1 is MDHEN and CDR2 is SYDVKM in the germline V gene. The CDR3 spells CASSFPSSGRNDEQFF. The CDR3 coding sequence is TGTGCCAGCAGTTTCCCTTCTAGCGGGAGAAACGATGAGCAGTTCTTC.

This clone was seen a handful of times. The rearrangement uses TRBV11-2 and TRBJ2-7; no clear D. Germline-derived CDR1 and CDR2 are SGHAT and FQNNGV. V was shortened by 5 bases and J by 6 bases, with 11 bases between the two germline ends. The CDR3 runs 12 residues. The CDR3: CASSDEWSEQYF. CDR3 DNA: TGTGCCAGCAGCGACGAATGGTCCGAGCAGTACTTC. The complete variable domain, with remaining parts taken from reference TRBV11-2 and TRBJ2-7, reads EAGVAQSPRYKIIEKRQSVAFWCNPISGHATLYWYQQILGQGPKLLIQFQNNGVVDDSQLPKDRFSAERLKGVDSTLKIQPAKLEDSAVYLCASSDEWSEQYFGPGTRLTVT.